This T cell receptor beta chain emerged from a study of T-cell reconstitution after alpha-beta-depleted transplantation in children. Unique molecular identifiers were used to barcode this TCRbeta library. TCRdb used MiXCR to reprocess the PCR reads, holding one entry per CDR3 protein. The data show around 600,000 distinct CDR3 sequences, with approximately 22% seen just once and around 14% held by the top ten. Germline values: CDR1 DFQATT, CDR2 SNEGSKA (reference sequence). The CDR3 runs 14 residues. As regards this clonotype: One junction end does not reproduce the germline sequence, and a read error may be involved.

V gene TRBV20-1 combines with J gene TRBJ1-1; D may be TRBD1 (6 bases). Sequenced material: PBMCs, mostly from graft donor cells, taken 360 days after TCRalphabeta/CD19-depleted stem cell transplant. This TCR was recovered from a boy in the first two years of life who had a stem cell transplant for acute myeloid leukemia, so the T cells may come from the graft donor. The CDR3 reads CSAREQGYDTEAFF. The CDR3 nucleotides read TGCAGTGCAAGAGAGCAGGGGTACGACACTGAAGCTTTCTTT.